Below are 24 T cell receptor beta chains sequenced from a single sample in a study of identical twins. TCRdb recomputed calls from the 5' RACE reads with MiXCR, one row per CDR3 protein. This table holds 250,000 to 350,000 distinct CDR3 sequences, roughly 8.6% found once. The same data also went into a second study, on yellow fever vaccine responses in identical twins.

Input material: memory (CD45RO+) T cells sorted from blood. These receptors were collected from a woman aged 18-30 years in good health.

Note on this clonotype: An end of the junction does not agree with germline; a read error may underlie this. The chain employs TRBV20-1 and TRBJ2-2; 10 bases are a match to TRBD2. CDR3 length: 15 amino acids. Germline CDR1 is DFQATT and CDR2 is SNEGSKA (reference sequence). Here the CDR3 reads CCATRLAGNTGELFF. CDR3 bases: TGCTGTGCTACCAGACTAGCGGGCAACACCGGGGAGCTGTTTTTT.

This clonotype was seen a few times. This chain links TRBV6-1 with TRBJ2-2; TRBD1 or TRBD2 may be the D gene (5 bases each). The germline CDR1 and CDR2 sequences are MNHNS and SASEGT. Trimming cost V 1 base and J 9 bases, with 12 bases left between them. CDR3 length equals 14 residues. This chain's CDR3 is CASSEGPGSWELFF. CDR3 nucleotide sequence: TGTGCCAGCAGTGAAGGGCCAGGGAGCTGGGAGCTGTTTTTT.

The chain uses TRBV20-1 and TRBJ1-2; D gene ambiguous. Looked up from germline, CDR1 is DFQATT and CDR2 is SNEGSKA (reference sequence). Trimming removed 3 bases from V and 0 bases from J, with 14 bases in between. This CDR3 is built from 15 residues. For the CDR3, the DNA is TGCAGTGCTAGGCGGGGTCCAGTCACTAACTATGGCTACACCTTC. Translation: CSARRGPVTNYGYTF.

This clonotype has a handful of counts. The chain joins TRBV29-1 to TRBJ1-1; unclear D gene. This CDR3 spans 11 amino acids. Per germline, CDR1 SQVTM and CDR2 ANQGSEA. Trimming removed 7 bases at V and 2 bases at J, with 8 bases between. This chain's CDR3 is CSGDTNTEAFF. The CDR3 DNA follows: TGCAGCGGTGACACTAACACTGAAGCTTTCTTT.

The chain links TRBV10-1 to TRBJ2-2; D possibly corresponds to TRBD2 (6 bases). CDR1 is WNHNN and CDR2 is SYGVQD in the germline V gene (reference sequence). The CDR3 has 13 residues. The ends were cut back, 8 bases at V and 4 bases at J, with 11 bases in the middle. The CDR3 protein is CASGGLRTGELFF. Written as DNA, the CDR3 is TGCGCCAGCGGGGGACTCCGCACCGGGGAGCTGTTTTTT.

This clonotype was seen a handful of times. The gene calls are TRBV4-2 and TRBJ2-1; 11 bases match TRBD2. The CDR3 totals 16 residues. V gave up 1 base and J gave up 3 bases; unmatched junction bases: 2. Germline V lookup: CDR1 LGHNA, CDR2 YNFKEQ. The CDR3 DNA reads as TGTGCCAGCAGCCAAGCGGGACTAGCGGACTACAATGAGCAGTTCTTC. This sequence encodes CASSQAGLADYNEQFF.

V is TRBV27 and J is TRBJ1-2; D unresolved. V shed 8 bases and J shed 8 bases, with 21 bases lying between them. CDR1 and CDR2 from the germline V gene are MNHEY and SMNVEV (reference sequence). This CDR3 spans 14 amino acids. The CDR3 DNA reads TGTGCCAGCTCCGCGGTTGGTCCCCTGGAGGGCTACACCTTC. Protein sequence: CASSAVGPLEGYTF.

This clonotype was found a few times. The genes are TRBV18 and TRBJ2-3, with unresolved D. The germline V and J ends were trimmed by 0 bases and 4 bases, with 8 bases remaining between them. The CDR3 contains 14 residues. Germline lookup yields CDR1 KGHSH and CDR2 LQKENI. In DNA form, the CDR3 reads TGTGCCAGCTCACCACCTGGTAGTTCAGATACGCAGTATTTT. Encoded protein: CASSPPGSSDTQYF. Variable domain in full (rest from reference TRBV18 and TRBJ2-3): NAGVMQNPRHLVRRRGQEARLRCSPMKGHSHVYWYRQLPEEGLKFMVYLQKENIIDESGMPKERFSAEFPKEGPSILRIQQVVRGDSAAYFCASSPPGSSDTQYFGPGTRLTVL.

This clonotype was found a few times. The chain joins TRBV20-1 to TRBJ2-1; 10 bases fit TRBD2. Per germline, CDR1 DFQATT and CDR2 SNEGSKA (reference sequence). Trimming removed 6 bases from V and 9 bases from J; junction bases left unmatched: 17. This CDR3 contains 16 residues. Written as DNA, the CDR3 is TGCAGTGCCCGACCTGGGGCTAGCGGGAGCCTCTTTGAGCAGTTCTTC. This encodes CSARPGASGSLFEQFF.

A few counts support this clonotype. The chain couples TRBV28 to TRBJ2-2; D gene unclear. This CDR3 region has 13 residues. The germline V gene has CDR1 MDHEN and CDR2 SYDVKM. Trimming removed 8 bases at V and 7 bases at J, with 14 bases between. This CDR3 is CASALPYSGELFF. In DNA, the CDR3 is TGTGCCAGCGCTCTCCCCTATAGCGGGGAGCTGTTTTTT.

This clonotype was observed many times. This sequence joins TRBV18 and TRBJ1-1; D perhaps matches TRBD1 (5 bases). This CDR3 is 12 amino acids long. The V end lost 3 bases, the J end lost 7 bases, and 9 bases lay between the germline ends. Germline V gene sequence: CDR1 KGHSH, CDR2 LQKENI. Here the CDR3 DNA reads TGTGCCAGCTCACCGACAGCGAATGAAGCTTTCTTT. This gives the protein CASSPTANEAFF.

This clonotype was detected many times. The chain couples TRBV11-2 to TRBJ2-1, with 15 bases lining up with TRBD2. The CDR3 consists of 18 residues. J lost 4 bases, V lost 1 base, and 5 bases had no gene match. Per the germline V gene, CDR1 is SGHAT and CDR2 is FQNNGV. Written as DNA, the CDR3 is TGTGCCAGCAGCTTAGGGACTAGCGGGGGGGCTCGGTACAATGAGCAGTTCTTC. It yields the protein CASSLGTSGGARYNEQFF.

This clonotype was recorded once. The J gene is TRBJ2-5, the V gene TRBV27; D remains unclear. CDR3 size: 17 residues. The V gene's germline CDR1 is MNHEY and CDR2 SMNVEV (reference sequence). Trimming removed 6 bases at V and 3 bases at J, with 23 bases between. The CDR3 DNA reads TGTGCCAGCAGGAGACGCGGCGGCCGACTGTCCAAAGAGACCCAGTACTTC. This encodes CASRRRGGRLSKETQYF.

This clonotype was detected only a few times. The chain couples TRBV5-1 to TRBJ2-3; D uncertain. CDR1 is SGHRS, CDR2 YFSETQ, per germline. The CDR3 is made up of 14 amino acids. V lost 1 base, J lost 5 bases, and 11 bases lay in between. The CDR3 DNA reads as TGCGCCAGCAGCTTGTCCGACGACGGAGATACGCAGTATTTT. Its translation: CASSLSDDGDTQYF. The full variable domain, in which reference TRBV5-1 and TRBJ2-3 provide the parts outside the CDR3, is KAGVTQTPRYLIKTRGQQVTLSCSPISGHRSVSWYQQTPGQGLQFLFEYFSETQRNKGNFPGRFSGRQFSNSRSEMNVSTLELGDSALYLCASSLSDDGDTQYFGPGTRLTVL.

This clonotype was seen at least ten times. The chain has TRBV12-3 or TRBV12-4 and TRBJ2-2, with D hard to call. V was trimmed by 9 bases and J by 1 base, leaving 9 bases between them. CDR3 length: 13 residues. DNA for the CDR3: TGTGCCAGTCGACCCCAGAACACCGGGGAGCTGTTTTTT. It translates to CASRPQNTGELFF.

This clonotype was seen more than once but under ten times. The chain carries TRBV28 and TRBJ2-2; 9 bases map to TRBD1. CDR1 MDHEN and CDR2 SYDVKM come from the germline V gene. This CDR3 region has 19 residues. V lost 3 bases and J lost 1; bases outside the gene matches: 12. The CDR3 sequence is CASSLGWDRVPRNTGELFF. In nucleotides, the CDR3 is TGTGCCAGCAGTTTGGGTTGGGACAGGGTTCCACGGAACACCGGGGAGCTGTTTTTT.

Many counts were recorded for this clonotype. The V call is TRBV29-1, the J call TRBJ2-1; D is unresolved. Trimming took off 6 bases at V and 0 bases at J, with 9 bases between the two ends. The CDR3 consists of 13 residues. Germline V CDR1 and CDR2: SQVTM, ANQGSEA. The CDR3 loop reads CSVGISSYNEQFF. The DNA of the CDR3 is TGCAGCGTGGGGATAAGCTCCTACAATGAGCAGTTCTTC.

This clonotype was counted a few times. V usage is TRBV28 and J usage is TRBJ1-2, with D uncertain. The CDR3 spans 13 residues. Trimming took off 7 bases at V and 2 bases at J, with 11 bases between the two ends. From germline, CDR1 is MDHEN and CDR2 SYDVKM. The CDR3, as DNA: TGTGCCAGCACCATCGGACCGAACTATGGCTACACCTTC. Amino acid sequence: CASTIGPNYGYTF.

This clonotype was seen at least ten times. The gene calls are TRBV5-1 and TRBJ2-2; D may be TRBD1 (7 bases). CDR3 length: 15 residues. Germline CDR1 reads SGHRS; CDR2 reads YFSETQ. Trimming shortened V by 7 bases and J by 1 base, and 14 bases separated the two germline ends. The chain's CDR3 is CASAPQGGNTGELFF. The CDR3 coding sequence is TGCGCCAGCGCGCCCCAGGGGGGGAACACCGGGGAGCTGTTTTTT. Full variable domain (rest looked up from reference TRBV5-1 and TRBJ2-2): KAGVTQTPRYLIKTRGQQVTLSCSPISGHRSVSWYQQTPGQGLQFLFEYFSETQRNKGNFPGRFSGRQFSNSRSEMNVSTLELGDSALYLCASAPQGGNTGELFFGEGSRLTVL.

The rearrangement links TRBV5-5 to TRBJ2-7; TRBD1 aligns across 7 bases. The CDR3 runs 15 residues. Losses at the gene ends were 1 base for V and 2 bases for J; bases not matched to a gene: 6. The germline V gene encodes CDR1 SGHKS and CDR2 YYEKEE (reference sequence). The DNA of the CDR3 is TGTGCCAGCAGCTTGATATCAGGGGGTGCCTACGAGCAGTACTTC. Its translation is CASSLISGGAYEQYF.

The chain couples TRBV5-4 to TRBJ2-5; D is possibly TRBD2 (5 bases). Germline values: CDR1 SGHNT, CDR2 YYREEE (reference sequence). The CDR3 runs to 15 residues. With 0 bases removed from V and 0 bases from J, the gap between germline ends came to 9 bases. The CDR3 nucleotides are TGTGCCAGCAGCTTGGTTTCTAGCAACCAAGAGACCCAGTACTTC. This gives the protein CASSLVSSNQETQYF.

The chain combines TRBV21-1 with TRBJ1-5; the D segment call TRBD1 is taken from the table without a DNA check. TRBV21-1 is designated a pseudogene. This CDR3 spans 16 amino acids. CDR3 DNA: TGTGCCAGCAGCAAGAGTGAAGGACAGATCAATCAGCCCCAGCATTTT. Translated: CASSKSEGQINQPQHF.

At least ten counts were recorded for this clonotype. The chain combines TRBV18 with TRBJ2-1; D not certain. From germline, CDR1 is KGHSH and CDR2 LQKENI. Trimming removed 1 base at V and 8 bases at J, with 9 bases between. CDR3 length: 13 residues. The CDR3 bases are TGTGCCAGCTCACCACTGAGTGGCGATGAGCAGTTCTTC. Translating gives CASSPLSGDEQFF.

This clonotype occurred many times. This chain uses TRBV15 with TRBJ1-1, with D tentatively TRBD1 (5 bases). V was cut by 1 base and J by 1 base, with 10 bases left in between. Germline loops: CDR1 LNHNV, CDR2 YYDKDF (reference sequence). The CDR3 has 15 amino acids. The chain's CDR3 is CATSRALTGNTEAFF. CDR3 sequence (DNA): TGTGCCACCAGCAGAGCTCTAACAGGGAACACTGAAGCTTTCTTT.